This paragraph reports one T cell receptor beta chain. The entry originates in a study of blood T cell repertoires in COVID-19. Study in general: Samples taken during acute and convalescent COVID-19 were collected in the United States, Italy and Spain.

Germline CDR1 SGHRS, CDR2 YFSETQ. The CDR3 spans 14 residues. Trimming at V came to 0 bases and at J to 6 bases, leaving 1 base not matched to a gene. Method: immunoSEQ multiplex PCR; TCRdb's copy keeps in-frame clones and lacks some. Of 150,000 to 200,000 clones in the sample, roughly 82% are singletons; the top ten hold about 8%. The sequence derives from a woman in her 70s with acute or convalescent COVID-19. V gene TRBV5-1 combines with J gene TRBJ2-2, with TRBD2 matching over 8 bases. The sequencing sample was made of peripheral blood. The CDR3 nucleotides are TGCGCCAGCAGCTTGGCAGCGGGGGCCGGGGAGCTGTTTTTT. This codes for CASSLAAGAGELFF.